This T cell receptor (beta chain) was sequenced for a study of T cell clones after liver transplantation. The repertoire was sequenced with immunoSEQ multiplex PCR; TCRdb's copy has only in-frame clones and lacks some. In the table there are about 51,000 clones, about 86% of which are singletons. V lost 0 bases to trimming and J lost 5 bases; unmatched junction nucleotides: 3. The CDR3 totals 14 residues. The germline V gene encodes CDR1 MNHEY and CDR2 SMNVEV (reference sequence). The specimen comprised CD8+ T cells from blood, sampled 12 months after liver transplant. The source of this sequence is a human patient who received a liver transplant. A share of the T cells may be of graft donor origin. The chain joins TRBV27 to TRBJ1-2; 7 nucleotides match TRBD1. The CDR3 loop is CASSLSGTDYGYTF. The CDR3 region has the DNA TGTGCCAGCAGTTTATCAGGGACAGATTATGGCTACACCTTC.